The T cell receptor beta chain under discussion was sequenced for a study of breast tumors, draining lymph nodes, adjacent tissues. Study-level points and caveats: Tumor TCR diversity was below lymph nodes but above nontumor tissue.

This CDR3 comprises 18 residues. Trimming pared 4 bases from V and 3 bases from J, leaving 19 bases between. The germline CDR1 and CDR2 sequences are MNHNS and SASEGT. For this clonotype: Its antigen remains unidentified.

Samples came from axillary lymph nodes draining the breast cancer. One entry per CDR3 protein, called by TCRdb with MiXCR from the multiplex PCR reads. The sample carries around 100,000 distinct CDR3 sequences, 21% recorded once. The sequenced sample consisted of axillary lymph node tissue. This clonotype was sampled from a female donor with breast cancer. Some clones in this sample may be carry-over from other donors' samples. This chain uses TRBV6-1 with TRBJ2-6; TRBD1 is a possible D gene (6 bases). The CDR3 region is CASSGRFGTSRGANVLTF. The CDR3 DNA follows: TGTGCCAGCAGTGGACGCTTTGGGACAAGTCGTGGGGCCAACGTCCTGACTTTC.